This T cell receptor (beta chain) was identified in a study of lymphopenia after photon versus proton radiotherapy. Findings and caveats of the study: Oligoclonal CD8+ Temra expansion after nadir drove photon patients' diversity drop. A bigger post-nadir fall in TCR diversity correlated inversely with survival time in deceased patients.

J was trimmed by 7 bases and V by 3 bases; bases with no gene match: 3. CDR3 length: 13 amino acids. CDR1 is MRHNA and CDR2 is SNTAGT in the germline V gene. Profiled with immunoSEQ multiplex PCR; TCRdb holds only in-frame clones, not every one. Among 20,000 to 25,000 clones listed, around 90% were seen once. In the case of this clone: Its antigen remains unidentified.

This specimen was peripheral blood, taken from a patient treated with proton-based radiotherapy. The chain is built from TRBV6-4 and TRBJ2-3; 8 nucleotides match TRBD2. This receptor was identified in an older woman with pancreatic cancer. Some clones in this sample may be carry-over from other donors' samples. The DNA for the CDR3 is TGTGCCAGCAGTGAGGCGGGAGGATATACGCAGTATTTT. It codes for CASSEAGGYTQYF.